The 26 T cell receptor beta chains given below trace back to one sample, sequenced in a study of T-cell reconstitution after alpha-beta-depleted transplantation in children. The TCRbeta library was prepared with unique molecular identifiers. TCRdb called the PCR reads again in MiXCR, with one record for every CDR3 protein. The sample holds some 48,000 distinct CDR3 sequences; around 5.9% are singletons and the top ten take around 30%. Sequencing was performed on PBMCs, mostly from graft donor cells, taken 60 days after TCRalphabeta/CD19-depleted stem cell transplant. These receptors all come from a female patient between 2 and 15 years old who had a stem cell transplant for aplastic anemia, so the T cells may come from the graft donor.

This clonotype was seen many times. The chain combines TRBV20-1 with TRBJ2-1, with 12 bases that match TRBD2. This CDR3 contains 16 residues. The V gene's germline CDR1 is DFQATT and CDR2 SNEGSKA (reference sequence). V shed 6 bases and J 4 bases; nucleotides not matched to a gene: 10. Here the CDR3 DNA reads TGCAGTGCCAAAAGAAAGACTAGCGGGAGATACAATGAGCAGTTCTTC. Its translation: CSAKRKTSGRYNEQFF.

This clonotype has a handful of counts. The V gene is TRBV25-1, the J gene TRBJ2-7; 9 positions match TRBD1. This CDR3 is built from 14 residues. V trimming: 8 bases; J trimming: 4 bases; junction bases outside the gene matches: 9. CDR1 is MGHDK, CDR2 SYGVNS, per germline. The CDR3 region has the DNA TGTGCCAGCGCCCCACAGGGGGCGCGATACGAGCAGTACTTC. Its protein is CASAPQGARYEQYF.

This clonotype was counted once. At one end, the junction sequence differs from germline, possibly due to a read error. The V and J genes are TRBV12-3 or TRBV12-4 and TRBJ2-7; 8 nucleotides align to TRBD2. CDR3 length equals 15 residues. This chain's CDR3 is CASRLARGALGEQYF. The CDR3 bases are TGTGCCAGCAGGTTAGCGCGGGGGGCCCTTGGGGAGCAGTACTTC.

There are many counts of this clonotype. CDR3 coding DNA: TGCAGTGCTCGCCCGGGGACAGGTAGGAATCAGCCCCAGCATTTT. Translated: CSARPGTGRNQPQHF. J is TRBJ1-5 and V is TRBV20-1; 8 bases are shared with TRBD1. Germline values: CDR1 DFQATT, CDR2 SNEGSKA (reference sequence). The ends lost 5 bases at V and 4 bases at J; junction bases unmatched: 10. This CDR3 has 15 amino acids.

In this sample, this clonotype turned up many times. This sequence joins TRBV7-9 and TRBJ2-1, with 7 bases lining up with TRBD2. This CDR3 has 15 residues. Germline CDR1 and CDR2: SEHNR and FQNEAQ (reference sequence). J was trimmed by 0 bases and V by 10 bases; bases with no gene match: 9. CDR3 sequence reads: CATPAGVISYNEQFF. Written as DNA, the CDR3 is TGTGCCACCCCGGCGGGAGTCATCTCCTACAATGAGCAGTTCTTC.

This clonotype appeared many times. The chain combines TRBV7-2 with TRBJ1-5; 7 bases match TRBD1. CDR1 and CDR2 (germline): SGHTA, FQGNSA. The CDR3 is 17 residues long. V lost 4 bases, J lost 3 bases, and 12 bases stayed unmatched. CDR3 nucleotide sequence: TGTGCCAGCAGCTCTCGAGGGATCAGGGGGAACAATCAGCCCCAGCATTTT. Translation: CASSSRGIRGNNQPQHF. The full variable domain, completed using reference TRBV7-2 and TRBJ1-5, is GAGVSQSPSNKVTEKGKDVELRCDPISGHTALYWYRQSLGQGLEFLIYFQGNSAPDKSGLPSDRFSAERTGGSVSTLTIQRTQQEDSAVYLCASSSRGIRGNNQPQHFGDGTRLSIL.

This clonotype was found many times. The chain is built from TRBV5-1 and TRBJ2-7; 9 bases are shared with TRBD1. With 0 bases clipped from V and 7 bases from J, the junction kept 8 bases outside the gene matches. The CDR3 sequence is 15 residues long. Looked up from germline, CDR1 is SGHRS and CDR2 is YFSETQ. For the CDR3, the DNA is TGCGCCAGCAGCTTGGAAGTACAGGGGGCTGGGGAGCAGTACTTC. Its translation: CASSLEVQGAGEQYF.

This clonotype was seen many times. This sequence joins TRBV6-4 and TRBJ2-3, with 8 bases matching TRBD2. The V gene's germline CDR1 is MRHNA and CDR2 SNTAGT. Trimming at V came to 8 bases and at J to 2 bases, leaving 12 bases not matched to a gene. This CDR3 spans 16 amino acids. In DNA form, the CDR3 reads TGTGCCAGCTTACGAGGGAGCGGGAGATCCACAGATACGCAGTATTTT. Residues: CASLRGSGRSTDTQYF.

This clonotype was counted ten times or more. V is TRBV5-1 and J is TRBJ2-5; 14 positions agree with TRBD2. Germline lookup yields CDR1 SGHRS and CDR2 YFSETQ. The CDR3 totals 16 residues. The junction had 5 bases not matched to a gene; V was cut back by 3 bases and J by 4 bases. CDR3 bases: TGCGCCAGCAGCTCCTCGGGGACTAGCGGGAGAGAGACCCAGTACTTC. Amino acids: CASSSSGTSGRETQYF.

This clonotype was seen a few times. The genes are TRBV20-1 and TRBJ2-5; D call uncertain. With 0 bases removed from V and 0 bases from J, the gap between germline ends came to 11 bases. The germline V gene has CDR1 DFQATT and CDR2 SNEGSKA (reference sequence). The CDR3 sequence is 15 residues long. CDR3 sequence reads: CSARDARLNQETQYF. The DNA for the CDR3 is TGCAGTGCTAGAGATGCGAGACTGAACCAAGAGACCCAGTACTTC.

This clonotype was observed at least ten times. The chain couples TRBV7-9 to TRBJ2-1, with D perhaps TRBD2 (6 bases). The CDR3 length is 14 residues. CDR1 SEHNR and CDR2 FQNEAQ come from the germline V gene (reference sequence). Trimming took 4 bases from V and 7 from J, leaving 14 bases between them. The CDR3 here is CASSSSGTRNEQFF. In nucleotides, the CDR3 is TGTGCCAGCAGCTCGTCCGGGACTCGGAATGAGCAGTTCTTC.

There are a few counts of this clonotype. The CDR3 DNA is TGCGCCAGCAGCTTGGCAGGAGGTCGGTGGGAGAACACTGAAGCTTTCTTT. Translation gives CASSLAGGRWENTEAFF. The V call is TRBV5-1, the J call TRBJ1-1; unclear D gene. The V and J ends lost 0 bases and 1 base respectively, with 16 bases between them. Germline V gives CDR1 SGHRS, CDR2 YFSETQ. This CDR3 region has 17 residues.

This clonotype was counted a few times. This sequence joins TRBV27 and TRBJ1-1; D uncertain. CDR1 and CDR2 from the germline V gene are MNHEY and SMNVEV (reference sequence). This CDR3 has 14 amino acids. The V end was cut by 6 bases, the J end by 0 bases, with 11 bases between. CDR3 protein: CASRAQAMNTEAFF. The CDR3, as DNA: TGTGCCAGCAGAGCGCAGGCCATGAACACTGAAGCTTTCTTT.

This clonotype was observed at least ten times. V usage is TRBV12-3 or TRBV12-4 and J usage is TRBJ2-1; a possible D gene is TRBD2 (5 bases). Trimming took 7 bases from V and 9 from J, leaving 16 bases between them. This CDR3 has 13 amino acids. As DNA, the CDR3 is TGTGCCAGCATTGACGGGGTAGGGAGTGAGCAGTTCTTC. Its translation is CASIDGVGSEQFF.

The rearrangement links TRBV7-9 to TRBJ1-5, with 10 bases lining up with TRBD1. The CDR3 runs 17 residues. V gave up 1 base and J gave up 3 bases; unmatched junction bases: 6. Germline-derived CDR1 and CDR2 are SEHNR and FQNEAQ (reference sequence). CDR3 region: CASSLEGDRGPNQPQHF. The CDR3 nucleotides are TGTGCCAGCAGCTTAGAGGGGGACAGGGGCCCCAATCAGCCCCAGCATTTT. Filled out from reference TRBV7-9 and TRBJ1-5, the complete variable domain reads DTGVSQNPRHKITKRGQNVTFRCDPISEHNRLYWYRQTLGQGPEFLTYFQNEAQLEKSRLLSDRFSAERPKGSFSTLEIQRTEQGDSAMYLCASSLEGDRGPNQPQHFGDGTRLSIL.

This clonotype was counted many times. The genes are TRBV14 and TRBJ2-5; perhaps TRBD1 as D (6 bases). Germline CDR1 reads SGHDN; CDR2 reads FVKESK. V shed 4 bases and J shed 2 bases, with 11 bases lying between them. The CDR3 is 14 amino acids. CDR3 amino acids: CASSLGHVQETQYF. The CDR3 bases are TGTGCCAGCAGCCTGGGACATGTACAAGAGACCCAGTACTTC. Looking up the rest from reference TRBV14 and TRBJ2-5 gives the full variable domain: EAGVTQFPSHSVIEKGQTVTLRCDPISGHDNLYWYRRVMGKEIKFLLHFVKESKQDESGMPNNRFLAERTGGTYSTLKVQPAELEDSGVYFCASSLGHVQETQYFGPGTRLLVL.

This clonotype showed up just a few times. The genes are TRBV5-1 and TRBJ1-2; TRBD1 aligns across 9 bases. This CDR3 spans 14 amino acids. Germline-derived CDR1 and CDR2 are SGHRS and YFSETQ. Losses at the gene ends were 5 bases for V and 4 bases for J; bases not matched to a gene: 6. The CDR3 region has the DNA TGCGCCAGCAGACGTGAACAGGGGGCCTATGGCTACACCTTC. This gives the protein CASRREQGAYGYTF. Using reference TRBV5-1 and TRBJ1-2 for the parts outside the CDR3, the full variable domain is KAGVTQTPRYLIKTRGQQVTLSCSPISGHRSVSWYQQTPGQGLQFLFEYFSETQRNKGNFPGRFSGRQFSNSRSEMNVSTLELGDSALYLCASRREQGAYGYTFGSGTRLTVV.

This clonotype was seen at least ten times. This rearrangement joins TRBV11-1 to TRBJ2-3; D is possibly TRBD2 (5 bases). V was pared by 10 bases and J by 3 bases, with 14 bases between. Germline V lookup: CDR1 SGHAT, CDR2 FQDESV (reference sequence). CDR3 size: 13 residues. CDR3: CATQMEATDTQYF. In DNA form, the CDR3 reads TGTGCCACTCAGATGGAGGCGACAGATACGCAGTATTTT.

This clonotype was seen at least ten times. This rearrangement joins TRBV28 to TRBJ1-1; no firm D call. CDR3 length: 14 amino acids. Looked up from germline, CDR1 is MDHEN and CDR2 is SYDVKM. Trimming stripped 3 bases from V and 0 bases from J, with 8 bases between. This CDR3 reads CASSFGQMNTEAFF. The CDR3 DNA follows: TGTGCCAGCAGTTTTGGGCAGATGAACACTGAAGCTTTCTTT.

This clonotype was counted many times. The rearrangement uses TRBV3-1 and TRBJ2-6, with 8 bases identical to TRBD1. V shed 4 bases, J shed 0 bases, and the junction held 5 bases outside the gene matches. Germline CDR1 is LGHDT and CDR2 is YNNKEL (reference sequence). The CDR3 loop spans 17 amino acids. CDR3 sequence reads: CASSPTGAVSGANVLTF. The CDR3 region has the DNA TGTGCCAGCAGCCCGACAGGGGCGGTCTCTGGGGCCAACGTCCTGACTTTC.

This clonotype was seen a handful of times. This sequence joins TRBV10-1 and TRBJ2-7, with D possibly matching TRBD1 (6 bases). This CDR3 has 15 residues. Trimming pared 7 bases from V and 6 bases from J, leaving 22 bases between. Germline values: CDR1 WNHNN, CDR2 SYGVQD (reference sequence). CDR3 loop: CASNGVRQGFVEQYV. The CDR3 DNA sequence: TGCGCCAGCAATGGTGTCAGGCAGGGGTTTGTCGAGCAGTACGTC.

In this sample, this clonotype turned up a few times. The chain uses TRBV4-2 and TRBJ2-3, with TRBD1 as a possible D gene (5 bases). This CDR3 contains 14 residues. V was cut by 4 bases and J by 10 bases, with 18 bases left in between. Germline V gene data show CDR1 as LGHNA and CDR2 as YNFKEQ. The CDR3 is CASSPLYGDSAQYF. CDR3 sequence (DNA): TGTGCCAGCAGCCCCCTTTATGGAGACAGCGCGCAGTATTTT.

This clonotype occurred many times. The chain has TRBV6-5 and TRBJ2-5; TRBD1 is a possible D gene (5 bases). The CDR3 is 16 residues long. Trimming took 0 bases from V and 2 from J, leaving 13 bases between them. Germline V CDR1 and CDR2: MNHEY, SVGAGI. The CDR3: CASSYSPWTSQETQYF. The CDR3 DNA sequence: TGTGCCAGCAGTTACTCACCTTGGACAAGTCAAGAGACCCAGTACTTC.

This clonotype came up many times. CDR3 nucleotide sequence: TGCAGTGCTTGCGCACTCTGGTTGGCTAATGAAAAACTGTTTTTT. Its translation: CSACALWLANEKLFF. The chain recombines TRBV20-1 with TRBJ1-4, with unresolved D. CDR1 and CDR2 from the germline V gene are DFQATT and SNEGSKA (reference sequence). This CDR3 contains 15 residues. V shed 5 bases and J shed 3 bases, with 16 bases lying between them.

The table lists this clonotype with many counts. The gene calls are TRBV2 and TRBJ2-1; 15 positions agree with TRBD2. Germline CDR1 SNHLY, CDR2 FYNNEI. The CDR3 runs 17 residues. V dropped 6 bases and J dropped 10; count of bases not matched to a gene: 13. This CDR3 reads CASRTSRTSGGAWEQFF. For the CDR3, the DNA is TGTGCCAGCAGAACATCCCGGACTAGCGGGGGGGCTTGGGAGCAGTTCTTC.

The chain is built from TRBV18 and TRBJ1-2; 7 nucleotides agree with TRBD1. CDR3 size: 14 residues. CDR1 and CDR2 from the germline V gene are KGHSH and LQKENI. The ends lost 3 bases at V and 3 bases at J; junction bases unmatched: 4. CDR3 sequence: CASSPSGTDYGYTF. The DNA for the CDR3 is TGTGCCAGCTCACCCTCCGGGACAGACTATGGCTACACCTTC.